This T cell receptor beta chain originates from a study of OX40 agonist ivuxolimab in advanced cancers. Study at large: Patients achieving partial responses numbered three: one hepatocellular carcinoma case and two cutaneous melanoma cases.

The data were produced by immunoSEQ multiplex PCR, yet TCRdb's version contains in-frame clones alone and is incomplete. The repertoire has fewer than 85,000 clones, around nine tenths of them found once; the top ten carry around 0.69%. Per the germline V gene, CDR1 is SGHRS and CDR2 is YFSETQ. CDR3 length: 14 amino acids. Trimming left V 0 bases short and J 7 bases short, with 11 bases between. The sequencing used CD4+ or CD8+ T cells sorted from blood, collected in a trial of the OX40 agonist ivuxolimab. This sequence joins TRBV5-1 and TRBJ2-1; maybe TRBD1 (6 bases). This TCR derives from an adult with an advanced solid tumor such as melanoma, head and neck, liver or kidney cancer. The CDR3 here is CASSLVQGRNEQFF. CDR3 nucleotide sequence: TGCGCCAGCAGCTTGGTACAGGGTCGAAATGAGCAGTTCTTC.